This is a list of T cell receptor beta chains from one sample in a study of blood T cell repertoires in COVID-19. Method: immunoSEQ multiplex PCR; TCRdb's copy keeps in-frame clones and lacks some. The sample lists some 350,000 clones, around four fifths seen once, with 2.5% to 3% in the top ten. Sequences were obtained from peripheral blood. The receptors were gathered from a young man with active or convalescent COVID-19. Both conserved end residues are part of each CDR3. The D gene is left open where the match is weak. Not all rows give a size; the values are once, few, many and, for expanded clones, a class.

TRBV6-4	TRBD1	TRBJ1-1	.	TGTGCCAGCAGTGACTCGAGCCCCGGACAGGCGAACACTGAAGCTTTCTTT	CASSDSSPGQANTEAFF
TRBV6-5	.	TRBJ1-6	.	TGTGCCAGCATCCAAACCAGCTCCTATAATTCACCCCTCCACTTT	CASIQTSSYNSPLHF
TRBV19	.	TRBJ1-1	.	TGTGCCAGTATTCCCGGGGGGGGACGTGACACTGAAGCTTTCTTT	CASIPGGGRDTEAFF
TRBV27	TRBD1	TRBJ1-1	.	TGTGCCAGCAGTTTCACAGGGGGCACTGAAGCTTTCTTT	CASSFTGGTEAFF
TRBV7-6	TRBD2	TRBJ2-7	.	TGTGCCAGCAGCTCCCACCCGGGGACTAGCGGGGGTTACGAGCAGTACTTC	CASSSHPGTSGGYEQYF
TRBV7-9	TRBD2	TRBJ2-3	.	TGTGCCAGCGGGCCTGGGCTAGCGGGGGGAGATACGCAGTATTTT	CASGPGLAGGDTQYF
TRBV4-3	.	TRBJ2-6	.	TGCGCCAGCAGCCCCGTCACGGTCGCTCAAGCGGGGGCCAACGTCCTGACTTTC	CASSPVTVAQAGANVLTF
TRBV11-2	.	TRBJ2-2	.	TGTGCCAGCAGCTTTCCCCCACAGGGGAACACCGGGGAGCTGTTTTTT	CASSFPPQGNTGELFF
TRBV18	.	TRBJ1-1	few	TGTGCCAGCTCACCTGGACAGTCAAGGGCTTTCTTT	CASSPGQSRAFF
TRBV3-1/TRBV3-2	TRBD1	TRBJ1-2	once	TGTGCCAGCAGCCCACAGGGGACCATCTATGGCTACACCTTC	CASSPQGTIYGYTF
TRBV30	.	TRBJ2-7	.	TGTGCCTGGAGTTCAAGCGGCTCCTACGAGCAGTACTTC	CAWSSSGSYEQYF
TRBV5-6	TRBD1	TRBJ1-3	many	TGTGCCAGCAGCTTGGCGGGACAGCACTCTGGAAACACCATATATTTT	CASSLAGQHSGNTIYF
TRBV7-2	TRBD1	TRBJ2-7	.	TGTGCCAGCAGCTTACTGGCAGGGGGTCGTGACGAGCAGTACTTC	CASSLLAGGRDEQYF
TRBV12-2	.	TRBJ2-7	.	TGTGCAAGTCGCTTAGTCAGTGGGCAGGGCTCCCCCCTCGAGCAGTACTTC	CASRLVSGQGSPLEQYF
TRBV30	.	TRBJ1-5	.	TGTGCCTGGAGAACGGGGGGAGGAAATCAGCCCCAGCATTTT	CAWRTGGGNQPQHF
TRBV7-9	TRBD2	TRBJ2-7	few	TGTGCCAGCAGCTGGGAGGGCCACGAGCAGTACTTC	CASSWEGHEQYF
TRBV18	.	TRBJ1-3	.	TGTGCCAGCTCAGAGGCGTCCTCTGGAAACACCATATATTTT	CASSEASSGNTIYF
TRBV5-1	.	TRBJ1-4	.	TGCGCCAGCAGCCCTTTAGCGGGGCGAAGGTACGAAAAACTGTTTTTT	CASSPLAGRRYEKLFF
TRBV2	TRBD2	TRBJ2-7	once	TGTGCCGGAAGGGTACTAGCGGGAGTCAAGTACTTC	CAGRVLAGVKYF
TRBV28	TRBD2	TRBJ2-7	.	TGTGCCAGCAGTTCCCCAAGCGGGGGGGCCAACGAGCAGTACTTC	CASSSPSGGANEQYF
TRBV28	.	TRBJ2-7	.	TGTGCCAGCAGCATCTACTCCGGGACAACTCTACGCTACGAGCAGTACTTC	CASSIYSGTTLRYEQYF
TRBV12-3/TRBV12-4	.	TRBJ1-1	.	TGTGCCAGCAGTTCCAGGGTGGGCACTGAAGCTTTCTTT	CASSSRVGTEAFF
TRBV7-2	.	TRBJ2-5	.	TGTGCCAGCAATGGAGGGCGGACCCAGTACTTC	CASNGGRTQYF
TRBV2	.	TRBJ2-7	few	TGTGCCAGCAGTGAGAGTCCCCCCAAGCAGTACTTC	CASSESPPKQYF
TRBV30	.	TRBJ1-6	.	TGTGCCTGGAGTGTAAGCGGGTTTCGCTCACCCCTCCACTTT	CAWSVSGFRSPLHF
TRBV28	.	TRBJ1-5	.	TGTGCCAGCAGCCCGAGCAATCAGCCCCAGCATTTT	CASSPSNQPQHF
TRBV11-3	TRBD1	TRBJ2-3	once	TGTGCCAGCAGCTTAGGGGACAGGATCTCGTCGGGCACAGATACGCAGTATTTT	CASSLGDRISSGTDTQYF
TRBV24-1	.	TRBJ1-2	.	TGTGCCACCAGTACCAGTAACTATGGCTACACCTTC	CATSTSNYGYTF
TRBV7-6	.	TRBJ2-1	.	TGTGCCAGCAGCCCTAGACGTCAGGGCCCCTACAATGAGCAGTTCTTC	CASSPRRQGPYNEQFF
TRBV4-1	TRBD1	TRBJ1-6	many	TGCGCCAGCAGCCAGATGGACAGGGAGAATTCACCCCTCCACTTT	CASSQMDRENSPLHF
TRBV4-2	.	TRBJ2-2	.	TGTGCCAGCAGCCAAGAGGAGACTCACAAGGCGAGGGGGGAGCTGTTTTTT	CASSQEETHKARGELFF
TRBV3-1/TRBV3-2	TRBD2	TRBJ2-7	.	TGTGCCAGCAGCCTCCGTGCTAGCGGGAGTTACGAGCAGTACTTC	CASSLRASGSYEQYF
TRBV6-4	.	TRBJ1-1	.	TGTGCCAGCAGTGACCTTGAACACCCGAACACTGAAGCTTTCTTT	CASSDLEHPNTEAFF
TRBV19	.	TRBJ1-2	once	TGTGCCAGTAGTATAAGGTGGGGAGGAGTCGAAAACTATGGCTACACCTTC	CASSIRWGGVENYGYTF
TRBV11-2	.	TRBJ2-4	.	TGTGCCAGCAGCCACTATACACTAGCCAAAAACATTCAGTACTTC	CASSHYTLAKNIQYF
TRBV5-4	TRBD2	TRBJ2-6	few	TGTGCCAGCAGCACGGGACTAGCGGGGGTTGGGGCCAACGTCCTGACTTTC	CASSTGLAGVGANVLTF
TRBV25-1	.	TRBJ1-4	.	TGTGCCAGCAGAGGGCGGGGGGCAACTAATGAAAAACTGTTTTTT	CASRGRGATNEKLFF
TRBV6-6	.	TRBJ2-3	.	TGTGCCAGCAGATCCCAGGGGGATACGCAGTATTTT	CASRSQGDTQYF
TRBV14	.	TRBJ1-2	.	TGTGCCAGCAGCCAAGATTTCAGGGATGTAGATGGCTACACCTTC	CASSQDFRDVDGYTF
TRBV25-1	.	TRBJ1-3	.	TGTGCCAGCAGTGCCGCCCGGCGGGGCCGTGGAAACACCATATATTTT	CASSAARRGRGNTIYF
TRBV6-5	TRBD1	TRBJ1-2	.	TGTGCCAGCAGTCCCGGGACAGGGGAATTTGGCTACACCTTC	CASSPGTGEFGYTF